Given below is one TCR beta chain in context. No antigen is known for it. This entry comes from a study of T cell responses to AZD1222 COVID-19 vaccine. The germline V gene encodes CDR1 SGHDT and CDR2 YYEEEE. V gave up 1 base and J gave up 0 bases, with 11 bases separating them. The length of the CDR3 is 16 residues. Libraries were prepared by immunoSEQ multiplex PCR; TCRdb keeps only in-frame clonotypes and omits some of them. The sample lists 83,000 or so clones, roughly 86% occurring once. Study-wide points: Clonal diversity was possibly underestimated, and the donors were mostly white British, with more females.

The V and J genes are TRBV5-6 and TRBJ1-3; no reliable D call. The specimen was peripheral blood, collected on day 0 of AZD1222 vaccination. The clonotype was recovered from an adult in good health. The CDR3 DNA reads as TGTGCCAGCAGCTTGTCTCCCGACCTCTCTGGAAACACCATATATTTT. As protein: CASSLSPDLSGNTIYF.